Listed below are T cell receptor beta chains from one sample, sequenced in a study of blood T cell repertoires in COVID-19. Some clones are missing from TCRdb's copy, which holds only in-frame ones; the method was immunoSEQ multiplex PCR. The repertoire holds 95,000 to 120,000 clones, with 85% as singletons. Specimen: peripheral blood. Receptor source: a human donor in a cohort sampled during active COVID-19. Each CDR3 is given with its conserved first and last residue. A D gene is named only where the DNA matches it firmly. The listing skips clone size in some rows; elsewhere it reads once, few, many or a size class.

J | size | D | V | CDR3 | DNA
TRBJ1-5 | - | - | TRBV19 | CASSTTGSNQPQHF | TGTGCCAGTAGTACGACAGGTTCCAATCAGCCCCAGCATTTT
TRBJ2-7 | - | - | TRBV5-5 | CASSLVAVSDYEQYF | TGTGCCAGCAGCTTGGTGGCCGTCTCCGACTACGAGCAGTACTTC
TRBJ2-3 | - | TRBD2 | TRBV27 | CASSLRGTSGGPSSTDTQYF | TGTGCCAGCAGTTTAAGGGGGACTAGCGGGGGCCCCAGCAGCACAGATACGCAGTATTTT
TRBJ2-1 | - | - | TRBV7-6 | CASSLVQDGMNEQFF | TGTGCCAGCAGCTTAGTTCAGGATGGCATGAATGAGCAGTTCTTC
TRBJ2-1 | - | TRBD2 | TRBV7-6 | CASSLAPRGGRTYNEQFF | TGTGCCAGCAGCTTAGCTCCGCGGGGGGGCCGCACCTACAATGAGCAGTTCTTC
TRBJ2-1 | - | TRBD1 | TRBV6-1 | CASSDRGNYNEQFF | TGTGCCAGCAGTGACAGGGGGAACTACAATGAGCAGTTCTTC
TRBJ2-1 | - | TRBD2 | TRBV4-2 | CASSQDPTSGADEQFF | TGTGCCAGCAGCCAAGATCCGACTAGCGGGGCGGATGAGCAGTTCTTC
TRBJ1-2 | once | TRBD1 | TRBV19 | CASSVGTGGGYTF | TGTGCCAGTAGCGTCGGGACAGGAGGTGGCTACACCTTC
TRBJ1-3 | - | - | TRBV9 | CASSSRGGNTIYF | TGTGCCAGCAGCTCCCGGGGGGGAAACACCATATATTTT
TRBJ2-6 | - | - | TRBV28 | CASRPSLAGANVLTF | TGTGCCAGCAGGCCGTCGTTGGCCGGGGCCAACGTCCTGACTTTC
TRBJ2-1 | - | - | TRBV9 | CASSGNRRGNEQFF | TGTGCCAGCAGCGGGAATAGGCGGGGCAATGAGCAGTTCTTC
TRBJ1-3 | - | TRBD1 | TRBV3-1/TRBV3-2 | CASSTDRATGNTIYF | TGTGCCAGCAGCACGGACAGGGCCACTGGAAACACCATATATTTT
TRBJ2-2 | - | - | TRBV5-1 | CASSLQARRTGELFF | TGCGCCAGCAGCTTACAGGCGAGGCGAACCGGGGAGCTGTTTTTT
TRBJ2-5 | - | - | TRBV19 | CASKIGAAPQETQYF | TGTGCCAGTAAGATTGGGGCCGCGCCACAAGAGACCCAGTACTTC
TRBJ1-1 | - | - | TRBV7-2 | CASRPDAGNTEAFF | TGTGCCAGCAGACCCGACGCAGGGAACACTGAAGCTTTCTTT
TRBJ1-4 | - | TRBD1 | TRBV27 | CASSFRQGGATNEKLFF | TGTGCCAGCAGTTTTCGACAGGGGGGAGCAACTAATGAAAAACTGTTTTTT
TRBJ2-7 | many | - | TRBV29-1 | CSVLERDYEQYF | TGCAGCGTTTTAGAACGGGACTACGAGCAGTACTTC
TRBJ1-2 | - | TRBD1 | TRBV5-1 | CASSGSGTGASGYTF | TGCGCCAGCAGCGGGTCCGGGACAGGGGCGTCGGGCTACACCTTC
TRBJ2-2 | - | - | TRBV9 | CASSVAQADTGELFF | TGTGCCAGCAGCGTAGCTCAGGCAGACACCGGGGAGCTGTTTTTT
TRBJ1-5 | - | TRBD1 | TRBV19 | CASSILSGGQPQHF | TGTGCCAGTAGTATTCTCTCAGGGGGTCAGCCCCAGCATTTT
TRBJ1-2 | - | - | TRBV10-3 | CAISAERAVYGYTF | TGTGCCATCAGTGCTGAGAGGGCCGTCTATGGCTACACCTTC
TRBJ2-6 | - | TRBD1 | TRBV5-1 | CASSLGGTGLSGANVLTF | TGCGCCAGCAGCTTGGGAGGGACAGGACTCTCTGGGGCCAACGTCCTGACTTTC
TRBJ2-7 | - | - | TRBV6-1 | CASSEWGSSYEQYF | TGTGCCAGCAGTGAATGGGGCAGTTCCTACGAGCAGTACTTC
TRBJ1-5 | - | - | TRBV5-1 | CASSLSGESNQPQHF | TGCGCCAGCAGCTTGTCGGGTGAAAGCAATCAGCCCCAGCATTTT
TRBJ2-7 | - | TRBD1 | TRBV5-4 | CASSLRTGRNEQYF | TGTGCCAGCAGCCTGAGGACAGGGCGAAACGAGCAGTACTTC
TRBJ1-3 | - | - | TRBV14 | CASSQASGNTIYF | TGTGCCAGCAGCCAGGCTTCTGGAAACACCATATATTTT
TRBJ2-7 | few | TRBD1 | TRBV7-2 | CASSLSSGQGTYEQYF | TGTGCCAGCAGCTTATCCTCGGGACAGGGGACCTACGAGCAGTACTTC
TRBJ2-3 | - | - | TRBV3-1/TRBV3-2 | CASSQDTGTDTQYF | TGTGCCAGCAGCCAAGACACAGGCACAGATACGCAGTATTTT
TRBJ2-1 | once | - | TRBV24-1 | CATSDFRGSEQFF | TGTGCCACCAGTGACTTCCGTGGGAGTGAGCAGTTCTTC
TRBJ1-1 | - | TRBD1 | TRBV4-2 | CASSQDRRQGEAFF | TGTGCCAGCAGCCAAGATAGGCGACAGGGGGAAGCTTTCTTT
TRBJ1-2 | - | - | TRBV24-1 | CATSRAGVDYGYTF | TGTGCCACCTCCAGGGCAGGCGTCGACTATGGCTACACCTTC
TRBJ2-3 | few | TRBD2 | TRBV3-1/TRBV3-2 | CASSQEALAGGNTGTQYF | TGTGCCAGCAGCCAAGAGGCCCTGGCGGGGGGGAACACAGGTACGCAGTATTTT
TRBJ1-1 | - | - | TRBV6-5 | CASARVSWNEAFF | TGTGCCAGCGCGAGGGTTAGCTGGAATGAAGCTTTCTTT
TRBJ2-3 | - | - | TRBV10-2 | CASSEGTRGGGTQYF | TGCGCCAGCAGTGAGGGGACCAGGGGAGGGGGTACGCAGTATTTT
TRBJ1-2 | - | TRBD1 | TRBV25-1 | CASRDRTGGSYGYTF | TGTGCCAGCAGGGATAGGACAGGGGGAAGCTATGGCTACACCTTC
TRBJ2-7 | - | TRBD2 | TRBV4-1 | CASSHLTSGGREQYF | TGCGCCAGCAGCCATCTGACTAGCGGGGGACGCGAGCAGTACTTC
TRBJ1-2 | - | TRBD1 | TRBV15 | CATNNPAADRGIFGYTF | TGTGCCACCAACAACCCAGCCGCAGACAGGGGAATCTTCGGCTACACCTTC
TRBJ1-2 | - | TRBD1 | TRBV3-1/TRBV3-2 | CASSRRTGLPFYGYTF | TGTGCCAGCAGCCGTCGGACAGGGCTCCCTTTCTATGGCTACACCTTC
TRBJ2-5 | - | - | TRBV2 | CASNRRHVVQETQYF | TGTGCCAGCAATAGAAGACACGTCGTACAAGAGACCCAGTACTTC
TRBJ1-2 | - | - | TRBV12-3/TRBV12-4 | CASSEGGRYGYTF | TGTGCCAGCAGTGAGGGAGGGCGGTATGGCTACACCTTC
TRBJ2-1 | few | - | TRBV9 | CASGRGLRFNEQFF | TGTGCCAGCGGCCGGGGACTGAGGTTCAATGAGCAGTTCTTC
TRBJ1-1 | - | - | TRBV4-3 | CASSQHSTGGGTEAFF | TGCGCCAGCAGCCAACATTCCACGGGGGGTGGCACTGAAGCTTTCTTT
TRBJ2-1 | - | TRBD1 | TRBV2 | CASRNGQGVYNEQFF | TGTGCCAGCAGGAATGGACAGGGGGTATACAATGAGCAGTTCTTC
TRBJ2-1 | - | TRBD2 | TRBV5-8 | CASSPGTSESSYNEQFF | TGTGCCAGCAGCCCCGGGACTAGCGAGAGCTCCTACAATGAGCAGTTCTTC
TRBJ1-5 | - | - | TRBV19 | CASTPGGDSNQPQHF | TGTGCCAGTACTCCCGGCGGGGATAGCAATCAGCCCCAGCATTTT
TRBJ1-6 | - | - | TRBV5-6 | CASSLGGRNNSPLHF | TGTGCCAGCAGCTTAGGAGGGCGGAATAATTCACCCCTCCACTTT
TRBJ1-2 | - | TRBD1 | TRBV29-1 | CSALQGADYGYTF | TGCAGCGCTCTACAGGGGGCGGACTATGGCTACACCTTC
TRBJ2-3 | - | TRBD1 | TRBV29-1 | CSVQPGQYTDTQYF | TGCAGCGTTCAGCCGGGACAGTACACAGATACGCAGTATTTT
TRBJ1-5 | once | - | TRBV6-2/TRBV6-3 | CASSSYGGGRRDQPQHF | TGTGCCAGCAGTTCCTATGGGGGGGGACGACGGGATCAGCCCCAGCATTTT
TRBJ1-1 | - | - | TRBV28 | CASSLGGYPEAFF | TGTGCCAGCAGTTTGGGGGGGTACCCAGAAGCTTTCTTT
TRBJ1-1 | - | - | TRBV6-1 | CASSEGRAAEAFF | TGTGCCAGCAGTGAAGGCAGGGCCGCTGAAGCTTTCTTT
TRBJ1-2 | - | - | TRBV7-9 | CASSLPGVTNYGYTF | TGTGCCAGCAGCTTACCAGGGGTTACTAACTATGGCTACACCTTC
TRBJ1-3 | - | - | TRBV28 | CASSLPGVSGNTIYF | TGTGCCAGCAGTTTGCCGGGGGTCTCTGGAAACACCATATATTTT
TRBJ2-2 | - | TRBD1 | TRBV6-5 | CASNYLQGAGTGELFF | TGTGCCAGCAATTATTTACAGGGGGCAGGAACCGGGGAGCTGTTTTTT
TRBJ2-7 | - | - | TRBV30 | CAWTRTPPSYEQYF | TGTGCCTGGACCAGGACACCTCCGTCCTACGAGCAGTACTTC
TRBJ1-5 | - | - | TRBV18 | CASSLSSNQPQHF | TGTGCCAGCTCACTTTCGAGCAATCAGCCCCAGCATTTT
TRBJ1-6 | few | TRBD1 | TRBV10-1 | CASSVGTDNSPLHF | TGCGCCAGCAGTGTCGGGACAGATAATTCACCCCTCCACTTT